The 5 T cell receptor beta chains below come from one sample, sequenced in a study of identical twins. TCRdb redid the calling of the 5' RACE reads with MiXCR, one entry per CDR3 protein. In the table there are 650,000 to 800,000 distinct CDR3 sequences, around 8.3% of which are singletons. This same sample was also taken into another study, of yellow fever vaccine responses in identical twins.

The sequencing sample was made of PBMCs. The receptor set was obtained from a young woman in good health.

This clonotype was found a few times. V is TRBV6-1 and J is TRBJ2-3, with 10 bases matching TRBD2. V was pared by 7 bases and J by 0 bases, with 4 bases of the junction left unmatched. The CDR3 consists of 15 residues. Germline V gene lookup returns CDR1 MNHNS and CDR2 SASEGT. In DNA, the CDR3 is TGTGCCAGCATGCCGACTAGCGGGAGCACAGATACGCAGTATTTT. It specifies CASMPTSGSTDTQYF.

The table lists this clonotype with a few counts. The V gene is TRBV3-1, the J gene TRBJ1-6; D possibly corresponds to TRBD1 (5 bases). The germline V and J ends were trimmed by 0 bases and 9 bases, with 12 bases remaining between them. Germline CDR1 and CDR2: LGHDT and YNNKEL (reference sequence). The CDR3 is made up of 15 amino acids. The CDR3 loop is CASSQDGGAGSPLHF. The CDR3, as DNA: TGTGCCAGCAGCCAAGATGGAGGGGCAGGTTCACCCCTCCACTTT.

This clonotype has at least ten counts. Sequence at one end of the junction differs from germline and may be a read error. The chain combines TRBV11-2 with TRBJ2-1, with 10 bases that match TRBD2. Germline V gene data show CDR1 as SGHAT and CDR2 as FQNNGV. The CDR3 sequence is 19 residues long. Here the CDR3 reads CASTLRSLAGAFSYNEQFF. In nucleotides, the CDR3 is TGTGCCAGCACCTTAAGGTCTCTAGCGGGGGCCTTCTCCTACAATGAGCAGTTCTTC.

This chain's CDR3 is CASRSATGELFF. The DNA for the CDR3 is TGTGCCAGCAGGTCCGCTACCGGGGAGCTGTTTTTT. The chain employs TRBV7-3 and TRBJ2-2; D is ambiguous. Germline V lookup: CDR1 SGHTA, CDR2 FQGTGA. This CDR3 is built from 12 residues. V shed 6 bases and J shed 5 bases, with 7 bases lying between them.

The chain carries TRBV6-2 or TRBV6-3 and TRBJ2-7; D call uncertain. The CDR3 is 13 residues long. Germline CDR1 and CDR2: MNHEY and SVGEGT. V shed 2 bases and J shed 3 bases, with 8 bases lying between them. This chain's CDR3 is CASSYGRNYEQYF. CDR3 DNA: TGTGCCAGCAGTTACGGACGTAACTACGAGCAGTACTTC.